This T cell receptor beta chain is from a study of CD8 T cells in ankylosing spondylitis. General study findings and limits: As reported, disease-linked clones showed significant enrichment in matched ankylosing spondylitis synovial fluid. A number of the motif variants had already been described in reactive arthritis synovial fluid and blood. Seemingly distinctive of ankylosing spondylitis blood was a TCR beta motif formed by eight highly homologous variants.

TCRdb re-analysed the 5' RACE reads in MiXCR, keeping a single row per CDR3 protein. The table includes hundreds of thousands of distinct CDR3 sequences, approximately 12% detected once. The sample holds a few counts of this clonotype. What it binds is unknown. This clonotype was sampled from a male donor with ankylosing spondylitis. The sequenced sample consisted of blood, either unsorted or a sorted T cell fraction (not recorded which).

CDR3 in amino acids: CASSRTGGEAFF. The CDR3 coding sequence is TGTGCCAGCAGCAGAACAGGGGGGGAAGCTTTCTTT. The chain is built from TRBV7-9 and TRBJ1-1; 8 bases map to TRBD1. This CDR3 region has 12 residues. Germline V gives CDR1 SEHNR, CDR2 FQNEAQ (reference sequence). Trimming took 5 bases from V and 8 from J; bases not matched to a gene: 4.